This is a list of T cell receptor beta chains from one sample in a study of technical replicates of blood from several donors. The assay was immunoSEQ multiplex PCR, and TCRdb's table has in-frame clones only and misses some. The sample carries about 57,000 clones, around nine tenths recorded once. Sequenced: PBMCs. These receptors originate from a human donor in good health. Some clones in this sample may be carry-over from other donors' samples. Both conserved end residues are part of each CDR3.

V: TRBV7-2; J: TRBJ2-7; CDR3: CASSPPGTSGHEQYF
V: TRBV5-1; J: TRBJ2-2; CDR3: CASSTGAYANTGELFF
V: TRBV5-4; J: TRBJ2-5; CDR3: CASSLVQGVMETQYF
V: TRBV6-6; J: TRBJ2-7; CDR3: CASTNSAGTYEQYF
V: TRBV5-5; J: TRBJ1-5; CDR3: CASTPDSYNSNQPQHF
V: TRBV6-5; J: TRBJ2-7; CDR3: CASSLKGAGVSYEQYF
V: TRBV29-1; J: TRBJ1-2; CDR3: CSVDRSGGDGYTF
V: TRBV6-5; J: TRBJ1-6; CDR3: CASSYQGTYSPLHF
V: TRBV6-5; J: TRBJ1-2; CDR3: CASASGDYGYTF
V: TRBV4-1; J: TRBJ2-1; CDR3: CASSQASLNEQFF
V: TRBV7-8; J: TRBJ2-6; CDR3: CASSFRGPGANVLTF
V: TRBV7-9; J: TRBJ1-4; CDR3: CASSTIGTGNEKLFF
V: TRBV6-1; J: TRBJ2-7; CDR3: CASTGSTSGIGEQYF
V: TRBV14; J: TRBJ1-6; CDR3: CASSQYRGIGYNSPLHF
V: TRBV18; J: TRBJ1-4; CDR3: CASSPRQATNEKLFF
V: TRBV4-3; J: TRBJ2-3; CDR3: CASSQDLGQGTRTDTQYF
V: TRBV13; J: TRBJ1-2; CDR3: CASSLSAGLSSGYTF
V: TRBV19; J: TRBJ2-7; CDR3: CASSRGAYEQYF
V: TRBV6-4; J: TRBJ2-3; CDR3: CASSDSAGGLPDTQYF
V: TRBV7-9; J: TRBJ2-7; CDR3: CASSTRLAGPSYEQYF
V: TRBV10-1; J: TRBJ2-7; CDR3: CASSAWDSYRDYREEGNEQYF
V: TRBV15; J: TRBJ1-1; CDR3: CATSRDREGNTEAFF
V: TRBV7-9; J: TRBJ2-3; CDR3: CASSPRGTDTQYF
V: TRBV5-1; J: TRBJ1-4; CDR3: CASSLDSFNEKLFF
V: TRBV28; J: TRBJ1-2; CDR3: CASRRQGFYGYTF
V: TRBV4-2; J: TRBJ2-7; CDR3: CASSQSGLAGGDEQYF
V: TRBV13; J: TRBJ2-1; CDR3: CASSPTAPANSYNEQFF
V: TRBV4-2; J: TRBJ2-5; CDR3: CASSQEPPGRVSGSQETQYF